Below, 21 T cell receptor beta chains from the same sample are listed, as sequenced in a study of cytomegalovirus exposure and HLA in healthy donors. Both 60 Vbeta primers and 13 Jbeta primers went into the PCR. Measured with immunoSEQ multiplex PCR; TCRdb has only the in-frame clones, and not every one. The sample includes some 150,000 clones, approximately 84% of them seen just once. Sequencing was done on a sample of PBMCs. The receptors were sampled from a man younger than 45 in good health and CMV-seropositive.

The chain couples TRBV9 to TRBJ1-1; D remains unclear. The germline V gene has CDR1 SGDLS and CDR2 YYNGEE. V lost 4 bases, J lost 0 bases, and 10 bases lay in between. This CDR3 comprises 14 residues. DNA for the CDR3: TGTGCCAGCAGCCCGAGAGGTATGAACACTGAAGCTTTCTTT. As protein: CASSPRGMNTEAFF.

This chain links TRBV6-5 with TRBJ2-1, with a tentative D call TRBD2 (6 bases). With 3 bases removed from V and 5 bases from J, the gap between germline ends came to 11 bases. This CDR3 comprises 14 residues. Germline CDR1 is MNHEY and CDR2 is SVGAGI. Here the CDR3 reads CASSYSGANNEQFF. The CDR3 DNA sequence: TGTGCCAGCAGTTATTCGGGAGCCAACAATGAGCAGTTCTTC.

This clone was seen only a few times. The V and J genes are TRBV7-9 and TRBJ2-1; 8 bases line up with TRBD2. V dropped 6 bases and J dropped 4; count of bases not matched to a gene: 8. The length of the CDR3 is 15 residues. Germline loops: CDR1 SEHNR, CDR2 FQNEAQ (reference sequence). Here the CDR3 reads CASRPSGSPYNEQFF. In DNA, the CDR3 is TGTGCCAGCAGACCAAGCGGGAGTCCTTACAATGAGCAGTTCTTC.

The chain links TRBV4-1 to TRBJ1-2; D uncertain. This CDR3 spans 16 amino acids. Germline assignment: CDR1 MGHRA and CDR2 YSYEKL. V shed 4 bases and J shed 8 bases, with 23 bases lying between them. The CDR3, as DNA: TGCGCCAGCAGCCCGACCGGGTTTAGAACCCTCGGCGGCTACACCTTC. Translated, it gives CASSPTGFRTLGGYTF.

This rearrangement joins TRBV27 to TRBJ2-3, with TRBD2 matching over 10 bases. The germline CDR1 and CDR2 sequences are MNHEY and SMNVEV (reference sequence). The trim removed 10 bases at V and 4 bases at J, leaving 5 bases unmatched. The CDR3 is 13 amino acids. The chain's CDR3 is CATRAGGPDTQYF. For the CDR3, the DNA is TGTGCCACCAGAGCGGGAGGGCCAGATACGCAGTATTTT.

The CDR3: CASSSYSAGSYNEQFF. CDR3 DNA sequence: TGTGCCAGCAGCTCCTATTCAGCGGGCTCCTACAATGAGCAGTTCTTC. The V gene is TRBV28, the J gene TRBJ2-1; tentative D call: TRBD2 (6 bases). The CDR3 sequence is 16 residues long. CDR1 is MDHEN and CDR2 is SYDVKM in the germline V gene. V was cut by 6 bases and J by 0 bases, with 15 bases left in between.

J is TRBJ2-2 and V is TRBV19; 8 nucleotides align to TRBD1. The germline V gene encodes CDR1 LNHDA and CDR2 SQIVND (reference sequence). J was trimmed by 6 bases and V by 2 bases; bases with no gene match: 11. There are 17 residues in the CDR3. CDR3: CASSISLRDRSAGELFF. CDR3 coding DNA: TGTGCCAGTAGTATATCCCTCCGGGACAGGAGTGCCGGGGAGCTGTTTTTT.

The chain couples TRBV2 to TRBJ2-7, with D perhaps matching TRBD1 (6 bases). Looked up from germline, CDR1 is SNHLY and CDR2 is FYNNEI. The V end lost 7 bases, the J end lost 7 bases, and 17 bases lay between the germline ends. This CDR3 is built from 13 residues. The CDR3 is CASNGQNRGEQYF. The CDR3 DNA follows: TGTGCCAGCAATGGACAGAATCGTGGGGAGCAGTACTTC. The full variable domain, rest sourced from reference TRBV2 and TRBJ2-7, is EPEVTQTPSHQVTQMGQEVILRCVPISNHLYFYWYRQILGQKVEFLVSFYNNEISEKSEIFDDQFSVERPDGSNFTLKIRSTKLEDSAMYFCASNGQNRGEQYFGPGTRLTVT.

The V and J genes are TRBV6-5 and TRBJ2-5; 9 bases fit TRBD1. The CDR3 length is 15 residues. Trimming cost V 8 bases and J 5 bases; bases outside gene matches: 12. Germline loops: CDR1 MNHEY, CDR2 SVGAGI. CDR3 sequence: CASGPDRGQGETQYF. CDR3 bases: TGTGCCAGCGGGCCGGACAGGGGTCAGGGGGAGACCCAGTACTTC.

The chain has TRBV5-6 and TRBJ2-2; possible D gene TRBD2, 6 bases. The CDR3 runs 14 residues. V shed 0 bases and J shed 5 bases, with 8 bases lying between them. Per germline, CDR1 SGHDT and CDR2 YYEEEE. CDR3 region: CASSLGRGTGELFF. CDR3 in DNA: TGTGCCAGCAGCTTGGGACGGGGGACCGGGGAGCTGTTTTTT.

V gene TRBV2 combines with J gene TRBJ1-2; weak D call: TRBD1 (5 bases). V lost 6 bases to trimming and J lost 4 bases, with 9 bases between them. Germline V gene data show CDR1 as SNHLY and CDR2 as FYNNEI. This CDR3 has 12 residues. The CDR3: CASSADSYGYTF. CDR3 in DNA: TGTGCCAGCAGCGCTGACAGCTATGGCTACACCTTC. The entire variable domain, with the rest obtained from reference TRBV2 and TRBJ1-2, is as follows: EPEVTQTPSHQVTQMGQEVILRCVPISNHLYFYWYRQILGQKVEFLVSFYNNEISEKSEIFDDQFSVERPDGSNFTLKIRSTKLEDSAMYFCASSADSYGYTFGSGTRLTVV.

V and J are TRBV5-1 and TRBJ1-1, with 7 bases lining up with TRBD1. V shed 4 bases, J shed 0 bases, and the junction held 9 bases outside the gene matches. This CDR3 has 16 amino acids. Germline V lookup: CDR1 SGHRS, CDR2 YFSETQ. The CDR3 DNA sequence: TGCGCCAGCAGCCTCCGGGACAGATCTATGAACACTGAAGCTTTCTTT. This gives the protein CASSLRDRSMNTEAFF.

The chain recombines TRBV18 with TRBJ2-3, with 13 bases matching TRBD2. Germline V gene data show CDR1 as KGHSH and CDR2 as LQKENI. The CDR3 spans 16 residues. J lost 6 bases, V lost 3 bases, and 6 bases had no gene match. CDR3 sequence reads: CASSPRTSGGGDTQYF. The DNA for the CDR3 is TGTGCCAGCTCACCCCGGACTAGCGGGGGTGGGGATACGCAGTATTTT.

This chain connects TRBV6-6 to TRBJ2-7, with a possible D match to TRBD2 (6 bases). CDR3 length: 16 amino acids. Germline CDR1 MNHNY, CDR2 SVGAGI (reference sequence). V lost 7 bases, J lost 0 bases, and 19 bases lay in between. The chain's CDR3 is CASTTDGTGSSYEQYF. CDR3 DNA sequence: TGTGCCAGCACCACGGACGGAACCGGGAGCTCCTACGAGCAGTACTTC.

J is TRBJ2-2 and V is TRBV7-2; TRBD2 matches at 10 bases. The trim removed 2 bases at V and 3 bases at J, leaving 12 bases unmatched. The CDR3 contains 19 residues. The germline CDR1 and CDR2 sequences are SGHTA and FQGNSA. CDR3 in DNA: TGTGCCAGCAGCTTATTGGCTAGCGGGGGTGGGGGAGACACCGGGGAGCTGTTTTTT. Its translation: CASSLLASGGGGDTGELFF.

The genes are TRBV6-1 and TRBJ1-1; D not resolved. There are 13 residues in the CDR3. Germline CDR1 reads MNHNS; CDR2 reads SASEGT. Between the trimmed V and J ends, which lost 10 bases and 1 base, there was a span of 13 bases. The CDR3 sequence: CATTREGNTEAFF. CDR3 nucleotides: TGTGCCACCACAAGGGAGGGGAACACTGAAGCTTTCTTT.

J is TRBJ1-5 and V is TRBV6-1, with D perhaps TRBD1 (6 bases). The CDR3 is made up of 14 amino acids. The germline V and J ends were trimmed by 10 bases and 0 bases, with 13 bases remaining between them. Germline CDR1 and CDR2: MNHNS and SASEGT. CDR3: CAINRDLSNQPQHF. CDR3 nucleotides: TGTGCCATCAACAGGGACCTTAGCAATCAGCCCCAGCATTTT.

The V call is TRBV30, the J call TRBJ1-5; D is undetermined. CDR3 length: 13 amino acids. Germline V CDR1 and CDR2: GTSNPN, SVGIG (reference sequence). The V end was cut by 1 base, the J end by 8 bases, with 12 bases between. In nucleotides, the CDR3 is TGTGCCTGGAGTGGGCAGCCGGCGGAGCCCCAGCATTTT. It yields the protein CAWSGQPAEPQHF. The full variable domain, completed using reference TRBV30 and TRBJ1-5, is SQTIHQWPATLVQPVGSPLSLECTVEGTSNPNLYWYRQAAGRGLQLLFYSVGIGQISSEVPQNLSASRPQDRQFILSSKKLLLSDSGFYLCAWSGQPAEPQHFGDGTRLSIL.

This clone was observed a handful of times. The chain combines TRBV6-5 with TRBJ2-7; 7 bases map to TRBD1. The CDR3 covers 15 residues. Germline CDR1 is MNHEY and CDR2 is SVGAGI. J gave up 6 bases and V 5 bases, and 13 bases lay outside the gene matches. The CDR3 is CASSLLSTTGAEQYF. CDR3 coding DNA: TGTGCCAGCAGTCTTCTAAGCACCACAGGGGCCGAGCAGTACTTC.

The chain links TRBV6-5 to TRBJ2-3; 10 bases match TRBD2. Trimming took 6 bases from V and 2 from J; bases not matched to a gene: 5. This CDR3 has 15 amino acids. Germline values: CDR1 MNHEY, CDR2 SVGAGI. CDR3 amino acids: CASRSTSGVTDTQYF. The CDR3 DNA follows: TGTGCCAGCAGAAGCACTAGCGGGGTCACAGATACGCAGTATTTT.

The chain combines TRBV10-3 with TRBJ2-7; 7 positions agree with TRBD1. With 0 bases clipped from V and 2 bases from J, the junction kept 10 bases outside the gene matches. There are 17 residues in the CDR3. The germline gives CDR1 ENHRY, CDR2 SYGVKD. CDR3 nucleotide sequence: TGTGCCATCAGTGAGTCAAAGGGGGCTTTAAGTCCCTACGAGCAGTACTTC. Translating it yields CAISESKGALSPYEQYF.